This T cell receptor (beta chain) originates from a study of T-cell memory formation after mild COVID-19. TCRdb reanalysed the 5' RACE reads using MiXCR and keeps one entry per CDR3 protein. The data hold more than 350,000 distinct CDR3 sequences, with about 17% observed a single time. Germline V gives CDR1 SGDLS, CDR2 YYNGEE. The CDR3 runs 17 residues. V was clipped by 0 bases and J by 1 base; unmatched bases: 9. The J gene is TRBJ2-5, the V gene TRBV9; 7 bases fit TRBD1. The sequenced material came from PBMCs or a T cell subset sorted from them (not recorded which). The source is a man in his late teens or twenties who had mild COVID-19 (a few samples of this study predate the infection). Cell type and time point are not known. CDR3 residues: CASSVGQGGLPQETQYF. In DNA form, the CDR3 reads TGTGCCAGCAGCGTAGGTCAAGGGGGCCTACCCCAAGAGACCCAGTACTTC.